The clone carrying this T cell receptor beta chain has just a few counts. These data come from a study of T-cell reconstitution after alpha-beta-depleted transplantation in children. Preparation of the TCRbeta library was carried out with unique molecular identifiers. TCRdb redid the calling of the PCR reads with MiXCR, one entry per CDR3 protein. Of some 200,000 distinct CDR3 sequences in the sample, roughly 15% were seen once. J lost 4 bases, V lost 4 bases, and 9 bases had no gene match. The V gene's germline CDR1 is SGHRS and CDR2 YFSETQ. The CDR3 is 16 residues long. This receptor was identified in a human donor who donated a stem cell graft to a child with acute lymphoblastic leukemia. The genes are TRBV5-1 and TRBJ2-1; 9 bases fit TRBD1. The sequenced sample was PBMCs from the stem cell graft donor, obtained from the stem cell graft. The CDR3 loop is CASSPADRGEYNEQFF. The CDR3 DNA reads TGCGCCAGCAGCCCCGCCGACAGGGGGGAGTACAATGAGCAGTTCTTC.